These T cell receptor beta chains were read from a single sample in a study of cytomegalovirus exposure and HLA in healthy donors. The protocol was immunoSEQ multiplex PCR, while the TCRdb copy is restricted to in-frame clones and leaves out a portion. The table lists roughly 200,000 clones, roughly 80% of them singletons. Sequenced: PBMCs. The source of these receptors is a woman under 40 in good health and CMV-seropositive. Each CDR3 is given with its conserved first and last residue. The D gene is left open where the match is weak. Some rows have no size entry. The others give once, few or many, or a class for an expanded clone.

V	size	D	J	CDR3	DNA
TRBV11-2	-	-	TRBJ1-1	CASSLAGVTEAFF	TGTGCCAGCAGCTTAGCAGGGGTGACTGAAGCTTTCTTT
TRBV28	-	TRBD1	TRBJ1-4	CASSSTGVHEKLFF	TGTGCCAGCAGCTCGACAGGGGTTCATGAAAAACTGTTTTTT
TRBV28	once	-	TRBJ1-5	CASSVDFNQPQHF	TGTGCCAGCAGTGTAGATTTCAATCAGCCCCAGCATTTT
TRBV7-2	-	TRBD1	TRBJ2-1	CASSYTGGPSSYNEQFF	TGTGCCAGCAGCTATACAGGGGGCCCAAGCTCCTACAATGAGCAGTTCTTC
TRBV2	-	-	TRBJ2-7	CASSPGIPTYEQYF	TGTGCCAGCAGTCCAGGGATACCCACCTACGAGCAGTACTTC
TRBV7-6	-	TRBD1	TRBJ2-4	CASSPPGQGGIQYF	TGTGCCAGCAGCCCCCCGGGACAGGGGGGCATTCAGTACTTC
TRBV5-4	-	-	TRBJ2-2	CASSSSTRTGELFF	TGTGCCAGCAGCTCCTCGACTAGAACCGGGGAGCTGTTTTTT
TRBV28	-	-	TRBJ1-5	CASSLWTAINQPQHF	TGTGCCAGCAGTTTGTGGACAGCGATAAATCAGCCCCAGCATTTT
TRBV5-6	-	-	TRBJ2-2	CASSFYDRSNTGELFF	TGTGCCAGCAGCTTTTACGACAGGTCGAACACCGGGGAGCTGTTTTTT
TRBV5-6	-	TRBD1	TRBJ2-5	CASSKTGGAETQYF	TGTGCCAGCAGCAAGACAGGGGGCGCAGAGACCCAGTACTTC
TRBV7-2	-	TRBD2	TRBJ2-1	CASSLAWGGNNEQFF	TGTGCCAGCAGCTTAGCGTGGGGGGGAAACAATGAGCAGTTCTTC
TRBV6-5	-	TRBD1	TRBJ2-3	CASSWDRRTDTQYF	TGTGCCAGCAGTTGGGACAGACGCACAGATACGCAGTATTTT
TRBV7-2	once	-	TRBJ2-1	CASSLARDFYNEQFF	TGTGCCAGCAGCTTAGCGAGGGATTTCTACAATGAGCAGTTCTTC
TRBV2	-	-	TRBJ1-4	CASKGDYNEKLFF	TGTGCCAGCAAGGGAGACTATAATGAAAAACTGTTTTTT
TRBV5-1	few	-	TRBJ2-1	CASSLVIAKNEQFF	TGCGCCAGCAGCTTGGTAATAGCGAAGAATGAGCAGTTCTTC
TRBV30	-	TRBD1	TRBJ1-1	CAWTGQGRRMAFF	TGTGCCTGGACCGGACAGGGTCGAAGGATGGCTTTCTTT
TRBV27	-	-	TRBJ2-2	CASSLTPGAGMNTGELFF	TGTGCCAGCAGTTTAACCCCCGGGGCGGGGATGAACACCGGGGAGCTGTTTTTT
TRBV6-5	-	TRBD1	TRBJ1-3	CASSRTSTGADTIYF	TGTGCCAGCAGCCGAACCTCGACAGGGGCGGACACCATATATTTT
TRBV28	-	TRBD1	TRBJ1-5	CASSLPTGQQPQHF	TGTGCCAGCAGTTTACCGACAGGGCAGCAGCCCCAGCATTTT
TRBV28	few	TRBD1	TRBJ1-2	CASSRDRAGYGYTF	TGTGCCAGCAGTCGGGACAGGGCGGGCTATGGCTACACCTTC